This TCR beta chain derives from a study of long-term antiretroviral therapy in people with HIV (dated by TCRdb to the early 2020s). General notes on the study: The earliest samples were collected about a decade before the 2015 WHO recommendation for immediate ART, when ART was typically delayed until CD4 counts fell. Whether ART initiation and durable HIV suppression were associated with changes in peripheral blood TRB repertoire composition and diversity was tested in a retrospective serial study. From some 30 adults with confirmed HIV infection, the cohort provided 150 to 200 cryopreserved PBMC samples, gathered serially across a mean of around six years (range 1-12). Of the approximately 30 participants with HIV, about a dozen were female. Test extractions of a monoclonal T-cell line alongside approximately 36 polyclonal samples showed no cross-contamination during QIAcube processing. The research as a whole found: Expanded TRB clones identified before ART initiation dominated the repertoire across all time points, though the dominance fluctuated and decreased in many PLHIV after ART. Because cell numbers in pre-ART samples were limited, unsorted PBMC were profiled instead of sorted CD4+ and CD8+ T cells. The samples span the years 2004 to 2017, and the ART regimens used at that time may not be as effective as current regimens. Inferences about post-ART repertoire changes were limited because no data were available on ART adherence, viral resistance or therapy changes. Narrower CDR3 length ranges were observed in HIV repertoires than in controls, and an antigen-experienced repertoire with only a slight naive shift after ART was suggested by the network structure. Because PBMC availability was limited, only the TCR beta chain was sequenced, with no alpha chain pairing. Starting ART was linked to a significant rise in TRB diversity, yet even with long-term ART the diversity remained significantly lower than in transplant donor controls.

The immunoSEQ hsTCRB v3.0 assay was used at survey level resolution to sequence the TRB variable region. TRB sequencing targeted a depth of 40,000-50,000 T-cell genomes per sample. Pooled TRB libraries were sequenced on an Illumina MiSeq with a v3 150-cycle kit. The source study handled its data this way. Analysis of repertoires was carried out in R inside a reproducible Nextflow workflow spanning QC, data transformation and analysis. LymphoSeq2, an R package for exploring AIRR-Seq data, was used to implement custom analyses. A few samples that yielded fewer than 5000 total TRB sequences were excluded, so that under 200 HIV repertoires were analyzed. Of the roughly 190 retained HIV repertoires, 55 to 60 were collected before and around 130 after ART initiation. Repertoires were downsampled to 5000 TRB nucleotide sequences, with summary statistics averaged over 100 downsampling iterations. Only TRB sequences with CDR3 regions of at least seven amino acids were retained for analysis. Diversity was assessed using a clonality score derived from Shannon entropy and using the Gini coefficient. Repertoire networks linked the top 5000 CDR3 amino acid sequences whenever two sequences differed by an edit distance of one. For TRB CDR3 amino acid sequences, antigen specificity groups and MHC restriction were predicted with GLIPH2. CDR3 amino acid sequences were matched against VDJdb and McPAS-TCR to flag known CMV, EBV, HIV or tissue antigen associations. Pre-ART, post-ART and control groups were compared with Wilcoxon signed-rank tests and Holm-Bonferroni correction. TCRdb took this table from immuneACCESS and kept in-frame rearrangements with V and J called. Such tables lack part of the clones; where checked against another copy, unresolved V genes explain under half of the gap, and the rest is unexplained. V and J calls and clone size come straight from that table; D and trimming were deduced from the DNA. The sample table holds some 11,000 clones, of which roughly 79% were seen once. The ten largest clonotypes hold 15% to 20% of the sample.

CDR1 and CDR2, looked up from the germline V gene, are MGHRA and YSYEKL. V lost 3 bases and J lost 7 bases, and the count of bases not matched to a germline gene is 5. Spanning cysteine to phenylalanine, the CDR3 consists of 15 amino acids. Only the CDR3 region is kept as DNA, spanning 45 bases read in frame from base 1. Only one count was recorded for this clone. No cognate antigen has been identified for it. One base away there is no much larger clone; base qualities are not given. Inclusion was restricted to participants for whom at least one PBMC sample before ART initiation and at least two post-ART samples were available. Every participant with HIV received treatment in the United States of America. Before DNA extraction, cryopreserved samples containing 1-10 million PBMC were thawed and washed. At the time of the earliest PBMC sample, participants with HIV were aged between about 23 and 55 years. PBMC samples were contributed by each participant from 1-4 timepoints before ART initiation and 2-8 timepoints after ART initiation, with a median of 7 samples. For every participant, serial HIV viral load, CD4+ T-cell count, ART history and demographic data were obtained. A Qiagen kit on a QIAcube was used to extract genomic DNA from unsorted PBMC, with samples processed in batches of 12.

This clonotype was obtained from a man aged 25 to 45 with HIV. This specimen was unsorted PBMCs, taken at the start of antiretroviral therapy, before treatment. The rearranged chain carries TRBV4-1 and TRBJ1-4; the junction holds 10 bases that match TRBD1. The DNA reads TGCGCCAGCAGCCAGCAGACAGGGGGCTTTGAAAAACTGTTTTTT. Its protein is CASSQQTGGFEKLFF.